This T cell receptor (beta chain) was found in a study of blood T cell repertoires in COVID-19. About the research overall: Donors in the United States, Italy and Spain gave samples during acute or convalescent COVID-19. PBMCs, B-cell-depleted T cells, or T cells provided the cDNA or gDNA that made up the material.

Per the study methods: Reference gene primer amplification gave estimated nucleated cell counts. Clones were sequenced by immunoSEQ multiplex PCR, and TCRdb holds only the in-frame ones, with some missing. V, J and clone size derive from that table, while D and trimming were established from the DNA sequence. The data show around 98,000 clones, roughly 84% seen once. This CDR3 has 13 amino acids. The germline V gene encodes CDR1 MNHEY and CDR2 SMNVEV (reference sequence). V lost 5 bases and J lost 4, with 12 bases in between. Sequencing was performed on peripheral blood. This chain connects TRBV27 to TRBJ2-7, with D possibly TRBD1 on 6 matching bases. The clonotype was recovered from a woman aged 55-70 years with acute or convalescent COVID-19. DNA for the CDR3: TGTGCCAGCAGTGCTATCAGGGGTTACGAGCAGTACTTC. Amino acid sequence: CASSAIRGYEQYF.